This T cell receptor (beta chain) comes out of a study of blood T cell repertoires in COVID-19. About the study: Nucleic acid was either cDNA or gDNA, and it came from T cells, B-cell-depleted T cells, or PBMCs.

Using immunoSEQ multiplex PCR, the repertoire was profiled, and TCRdb retains in-frame clones only, with some absent. The repertoire holds about 68,000 clones, with about 89% as singletons. This clone showed up just a few times. One end of the junction fails to match germline, which may point to a read error. This CDR3 spans 15 amino acids. Germline V gene lookup returns CDR1 SSHAT and CDR2 FNYEAQ (reference sequence). The receptor's source is a man aged 50 to 59 with COVID-19, enrolled during active disease. Sequencing was carried out using peripheral blood. This chain links TRBV7-7 with TRBJ2-3; 11 nucleotides match TRBD2. CDR3 sequence reads: CASSPGLAVTDTQYF. The CDR3 coding sequence is TGTGCTAGCAGCCCGGGACTAGCGGTCACAGATACGCAGTATTTT.